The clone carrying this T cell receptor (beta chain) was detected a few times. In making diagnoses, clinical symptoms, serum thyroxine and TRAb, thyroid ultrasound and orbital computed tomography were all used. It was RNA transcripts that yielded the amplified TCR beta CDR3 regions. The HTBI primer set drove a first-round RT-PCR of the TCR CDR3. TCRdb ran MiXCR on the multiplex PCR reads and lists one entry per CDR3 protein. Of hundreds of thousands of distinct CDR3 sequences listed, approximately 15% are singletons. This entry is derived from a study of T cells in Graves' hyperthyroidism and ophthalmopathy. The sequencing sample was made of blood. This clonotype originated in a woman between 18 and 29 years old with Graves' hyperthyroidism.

CDR3 nucleotide sequence: TGTGCTAGTGCCCTAAGGAGCAGGGGCCGCATGGGGAACACCGGGGAGCTGTTTTTT. It codes for CASALRSRGRMGNTGELFF. This chain uses TRBV12-5 with TRBJ2-2; D is possibly TRBD1 (6 bases). Between the trimmed V and J ends, which lost 7 bases and 1 base, there was a span of 25 bases. Germline CDR1 LGHNT, CDR2 FRNRAP. This CDR3 is built from 19 residues.